This T cell receptor beta chain was documented in a study of spatial heterogeneity in lung cancer. For the study at large: Sequences of the beta chain were consistently detected in greater numbers than alpha-chain sequences. Across tumor regions, counts of TCR transcripts showed a strong correlation with a T cell module score derived from matched bulk RNA-seq.

TCRdb re-called the 5' RACE reads with MiXCR, one entry per CDR3 protein. This table holds 20,000 to 25,000 distinct CDR3 sequences, roughly 6.7% found once. General study findings and limits: Expanded TCRs classified as ubiquitous or regional were counted, and these counts tracked ubiquitous and regional nonsynonymous mutations, respectively. Expanded alpha and beta TCR counts within tumors tracked tumor mutation counts.

This clonotype was seen ten or more times. Its antigen is as yet unknown. V lost 5 bases to trimming and J lost 4 bases, with 12 bases between them. The CDR3 is made up of 14 amino acids. Germline CDR1 reads MDHEN; CDR2 reads SYDVKM. The time point is: sample taken at primary tumor resection. The sequenced material consisted of unsorted whole RNA from tumor, nontumor lung or frozen PBMC. Sequences were derived from lung tumor tissue, sampled at surgery. V usage is TRBV28 and J usage is TRBJ1-5; possible D gene TRBD1, 6 bases. The receptor was derived from a male donor with early-stage non-small cell lung cancer. The CDR3 DNA sequence: TGTGCCAGCAGTCTGGGACACTTTAATCAGCCCCAGCATTTT. Encoded protein: CASSLGHFNQPQHF.